These 21 T cell receptor beta chains originate from one sample sequenced in a study of blood T cell repertoires in COVID-19. Repertoires were generated with immunoSEQ multiplex PCR, while TCRdb's copy carries only in-frame clones and drops some. The sample lists hundreds of thousands of clones; 70% to 90% were seen once. Sequenced material: PBMCs or T cells enriched from blood (not recorded which). The source is a woman aged 18 to 35 with acute COVID-19.

The chain links TRBV28 to TRBJ2-2; 9 nucleotides line up with TRBD1. With 1 base clipped from V and 4 bases from J, the junction kept 1 base outside the gene matches. CDR1 and CDR2 (germline): MDHEN, SYDVKM. This CDR3 comprises 15 residues. The CDR3, as DNA: TGTGCCAGCAGTTTATCGACAGGGGGCACCGGGGAGCTGTTTTTT. The encoded protein is CASSLSTGGTGELFF.

The chain has TRBV28 and TRBJ2-3, with 7 bases identical to TRBD2. CDR3 size: 13 residues. With V trimmed by 5 bases and J by 5 bases, 4 bases remained unmatched. Per the germline V gene, CDR1 is MDHEN and CDR2 is SYDVKM. The CDR3: CASSERDIDTQYF. CDR3 bases: TGTGCCAGCAGTGAGCGGGATATAGATACGCAGTATTTT.

Of note for this clone: Other DNA sequences of this sample code for an identical CDR3. V and J are TRBV3-1 (or the pseudogene TRBV3-2) and TRBJ1-5; D is unresolved. Trimming removed 0 bases at V and 2 bases at J, with 8 bases between. The CDR3 sequence is 15 residues long. Germline-derived CDR1 and CDR2 are LGHDT and YNNKEL (reference sequence). The CDR3 here is CASSQDSTGNQPQHF. The CDR3 DNA reads TGTGCCAGCAGCCAAGATAGTACAGGCAATCAGCCCCAGCATTTT.

The V call is TRBV11-2, the J call TRBJ2-3; 8 nucleotides match TRBD1. The V gene's germline CDR1 is SGHAT and CDR2 FQNNGV. The CDR3 has 15 residues. The J segment lost 1 base and the V segment lost 5 bases, leaving 5 bases of the junction unmatched. CDR3 protein: CASSGQGSGTDTQYF. The DNA for the CDR3 is TGTGCCAGCAGCGGACAGGGTTCGGGCACAGATACGCAGTATTTT. Full variable domain (missing parts from reference TRBV11-2 and TRBJ2-3): EAGVAQSPRYKIIEKRQSVAFWCNPISGHATLYWYQQILGQGPKLLIQFQNNGVVDDSQLPKDRFSAERLKGVDSTLKIQPAKLEDSAVYLCASSGQGSGTDTQYFGPGTRLTVL.

V and J are TRBV9 and TRBJ2-3, with a weak D call TRBD2 (7 bases). Germline V lookup: CDR1 SGDLS, CDR2 YYNGEE. Trimming removed 4 bases at V and 6 bases at J, with 18 bases between. CDR3 length: 15 amino acids. The CDR3 here is CASSPGGGARDTQYF. For the CDR3, the DNA is TGTGCCAGCAGCCCTGGAGGGGGGGCCCGCGATACGCAGTATTTT. The whole variable domain, remainder taken from reference TRBV9 and TRBJ2-3, is DSGVTQTPKHLITATGQRVTLRCSPRSGDLSVYWYQQSLDQGLQFLIQYYNGEERAKGNILERFSAQQFPDLHSELNLSSLELGDSALYFCASSPGGGARDTQYFGPGTRLTVL.

The V call is TRBV5-1, the J call TRBJ2-7, with 10 bases identical to TRBD2. Germline trimming cut 2 bases from V and 4 bases from J; bases unmatched to any gene: 6. The CDR3 has 15 amino acids. Germline V gene lookup returns CDR1 SGHRS and CDR2 YFSETQ. Here the CDR3 reads CASSFPSGSRYEQYF. CDR3 coding DNA: TGCGCCAGCAGCTTCCCTAGCGGGAGTAGGTACGAGCAGTACTTC.

V gene TRBV27 combines with J gene TRBJ2-2, with D possibly matching TRBD2 (6 bases). CDR3 length equals 14 residues. V was trimmed by 0 bases and J by 5 bases, leaving 7 bases between them. From germline, CDR1 is MNHEY and CDR2 SMNVEV (reference sequence). DNA for the CDR3: TGTGCCAGCAGTTTATCGCGGGGAACCGGGGAGCTGTTTTTT. Translating it yields CASSLSRGTGELFF.

The rearrangement links TRBV9 to TRBJ2-6, with TRBD1 matching 9 bases. The CDR3 is 19 amino acids. The V segment lost 3 bases and the J segment 0 bases; nucleotides outside the gene matches: 10. Germline V gene sequence: CDR1 SGDLS, CDR2 YYNGEE. CDR3 sequence: CASSAFWDRVLSGANVLTF. CDR3 coding DNA: TGTGCCAGCAGCGCGTTTTGGGACAGGGTACTCTCTGGGGCCAACGTCCTGACTTTC.

This chain connects TRBV4-1 to TRBJ2-3; 10 bases match TRBD2. Germline V lookup: CDR1 MGHRA, CDR2 YSYEKL. The CDR3 is 18 residues long. V lost 2 bases, J lost 0 bases, and 8 bases stayed unmatched. The CDR3 loop reads CASSQYSGGGTSTDTQYF. The CDR3 DNA follows: TGCGCCAGCAGCCAATACAGCGGGGGGGGAACTAGCACAGATACGCAGTATTTT.

This rearrangement joins TRBV19 to TRBJ2-2, with 9 nucleotides matching TRBD1. CDR1 and CDR2 from the germline V gene are LNHDA and SQIVND (reference sequence). V trimming: 7 bases; J trimming: 5 bases; junction bases outside the gene matches: 8. The CDR3 consists of 15 residues. The CDR3 DNA reads as TGTGCCAGTACCCCACAGGGGGCGGGGACCGGGGAGCTGTTTTTT. Translating gives CASTPQGAGTGELFF.

CDR3 amino acids: CASSLVLQGEYEQYF. In DNA form, the CDR3 reads TGTGCCAGCAGCTTAGTCCTACAGGGGGAATACGAGCAGTACTTC. The genes are TRBV7-9 and TRBJ2-7; 8 nucleotides agree with TRBD1. CDR1 and CDR2 from the germline V gene are SEHNR and FQNEAQ (reference sequence). The CDR3 has 15 amino acids. V trimming: 1 base; J trimming: 4 bases; junction bases outside the gene matches: 6.

The V and J genes are TRBV7-8 and TRBJ2-3; maybe TRBD2 (5 bases). Germline CDR1 is SGHVS and CDR2 is FQNEAQ. V was cut by 4 bases and J by 3 bases, with 20 bases left in between. This CDR3 spans 17 amino acids. The CDR3 loop reads CASSSIILAIDTDTQYF. CDR3 in DNA: TGTGCCAGCAGCTCGATAATTCTAGCTATCGATACAGATACGCAGTATTTT.

This clone has a single count. The CDR3 nucleotides read TGTGCCAGCAGCCCCGGGTCGGGACAGGGGGCTTTCTCTGGAAACACCATATATTTT. Translated, it gives CASSPGSGQGAFSGNTIYF. This chain links TRBV3-1 (or the pseudogene TRBV3-2) with TRBJ1-3, with 12 bases lining up with TRBD1. The CDR3 is 19 amino acids. Per germline, CDR1 LGHDT and CDR2 YNNKEL (reference sequence). With 4 bases clipped from V and 0 bases from J, the junction kept 10 bases outside the gene matches.

This clone appeared a single time. The chain employs TRBV6-5 and TRBJ2-2; 13 nucleotides align to TRBD2. This CDR3 has 15 amino acids. Trimming cost V 6 bases and J 7 bases; bases outside gene matches: 5. Germline V gene data show CDR1 as MNHEY and CDR2 as SVGAGI. The DNA for the CDR3 is TGTGCCAGCAGACCGGGACTAGCGGGATACGGGGAGCTGTTTTTT. The encoded protein is CASRPGLAGYGELFF.

The V and J genes are TRBV27 and TRBJ1-5, with D tentatively TRBD1 (6 bases). This CDR3 has 15 residues. CDR1 is MNHEY and CDR2 is SMNVEV in the germline V gene (reference sequence). V lost 0 bases, J lost 4 bases, and 10 bases lay in between. Here the CDR3 reads CASSLSLGANQPQHF. CDR3 DNA sequence: TGTGCCAGCAGTTTATCCTTGGGGGCGAATCAGCCCCAGCATTTT.

The chain combines TRBV7-9 with TRBJ1-2; 7 bases match TRBD1. Germline CDR1 reads SEHNR; CDR2 reads FQNEAQ (reference sequence). The length of the CDR3 is 16 residues. Trimming cost V 2 bases and J 0 bases; bases outside gene matches: 6. CDR3 DNA: TGTGCCAGCAGCTTACAAGACAGGGACACTAACTATGGCTACACCTTC. Residues: CASSLQDRDTNYGYTF.

The chain joins TRBV29-1 to TRBJ2-5; 13 bases match TRBD2. Germline V lookup: CDR1 SQVTM, CDR2 ANQGSEA. This CDR3 is built from 14 residues. Losses at the gene ends were 5 bases for V and 8 bases for J; bases not matched to a gene: 8. Here the CDR3 DNA reads TGCAGCGTTCCGGGACTAGCGGGGCCAGGTACCCAGTACTTC. This sequence encodes CSVPGLAGPGTQYF.

V gene TRBV7-8 combines with J gene TRBJ2-1; D possibly corresponds to TRBD2 (6 bases). Germline CDR1 SGHVS, CDR2 FQNEAQ. The CDR3 contains 15 residues. The germline V and J ends were trimmed by 5 bases and 2 bases, with 13 bases remaining between them. The CDR3 sequence: CASSPRDSPYNEQFF. In DNA form, the CDR3 reads TGTGCCAGCAGCCCAAGGGACTCCCCCTACAATGAGCAGTTCTTC. The full variable domain, completed using reference TRBV7-8 and TRBJ2-1, is GAGVSQSPRYKVAKRGQDVALRCDPISGHVSLFWYQQALGQGPEFLTYFQNEAQLDKSGLPSDRFFAERPEGSVSTLKIQRTQQEDSAVYLCASSPRDSPYNEQFFGPGTRLTVL.

This chain uses TRBV6-2 or TRBV6-3 with TRBJ2-6; TRBD1 aligns across 8 bases. CDR3 length: 17 residues. Germline V gives CDR1 MNHEY, CDR2 SVGEGT. Trimming removed 5 bases from V and 0 bases from J; junction bases left unmatched: 6. The CDR3 nucleotides are TGTGCCAGCAGTGGGGGACAGGACCTCTCTGGGGCCAACGTCCTGACTTTC. It is translated as CASSGGQDLSGANVLTF.

This CDR3 is CAISETQTSGGRSTDTQYF. The DNA of the CDR3 is TGTGCCATCAGTGAGACCCAGACTAGCGGGGGCCGGAGCACAGATACGCAGTATTTT. The J gene is TRBJ2-3, the V gene TRBV10-3; 12 bases agree with TRBD2. V gave up 2 bases and J gave up 0 bases; unmatched junction bases: 9. Germline CDR1 and CDR2: ENHRY and SYGVKD. CDR3 size: 19 residues.

The chain joins TRBV3-1 (or the pseudogene TRBV3-2) to TRBJ2-7; D might be TRBD2 (6 bases). Germline V gene sequence: CDR1 LGHDT, CDR2 YNNKEL (reference sequence). V lost 2 bases and J lost 0, with 14 bases in between. This CDR3 has 16 amino acids. DNA of the CDR3: TGTGCCAGCAGCCAATGGGCCGGGGACTCCTCCTACGAGCAGTACTTC. It specifies CASSQWAGDSSYEQYF.